The sample holds a few counts of the clone carrying this T cell receptor (beta chain). Its antigen remains unknown. The treatment here: roughly 10-day PBMC culture with coronavirus spike peptide pools or control peptides (ViraFEST assay). ViraFEST used peptide pools to expand antigen-specific T cells before TCR sequencing. Scientists ran DNA taken from cultured CD4+ T cells through the Oncomine TCR Beta short-read assay for sequencing. Each CDR3 protein gets one entry after TCRdb re-called the PCR reads with MiXCR. The data show some 25,000 distinct CDR3 sequences, approximately 44% seen once. The sample belongs to a study of vaccination and CD4 T cells after COVID-19. Overall study context: Spike peptides, overlapping and drawn from SARS-CoV-2, HCoV-NL63, HCoV-OC43 and HCoV-229E, were used to stimulate cells.

CDR3 length: 16 amino acids. V shed 4 bases, J shed 2 bases, and the junction held 6 bases outside the gene matches. Looked up from germline, CDR1 is ENHRY and CDR2 is SYGVKD. Regarding the study as a whole: In convalescent patients, 304 of 307 vaccine-specific clones were spike mono-reactive. Only post-vaccination samples contained a median approximately 85% of the reactive clones in convalescent patients.

J is TRBJ2-3 and V is TRBV10-3; 10 bases align to TRBD1. The sample comprised CD4+ T cells from blood, cultured in vitro. The clonotype comes from a human donor who had recovered from COVID-19. As DNA, the CDR3 is TGTGCCATCAGTGCTGACAGGGGGCCCCACACAGATACGCAGTATTTT. Amino acid sequence: CAISADRGPHTDTQYF.